Below are 31 T cell receptor beta chains sequenced from a single sample in a study of blood T cell repertoires in COVID-19. Clones were read by immunoSEQ multiplex PCR, and TCRdb kept only the in-frame ones, dropping some. The sample has some 76,000 clones, 90% seen once; the top ten hold roughly 5%. The sample consisted of peripheral blood. These receptors were obtained from a young woman with acute or convalescent COVID-19.

This clone appeared once. The chain joins TRBV16 to TRBJ2-6; D ambiguous. Trimming shortened V by 1 base and J by 0 bases, and 4 bases separated the two germline ends. The CDR3 length is 15 residues. The germline V gene encodes CDR1 KGHSY and CDR2 FQNENV. The CDR3 sequence: CASSQFNSGANVLTF. In DNA, the CDR3 is TGTGCCAGCAGCCAATTCAACTCTGGGGCCAACGTCCTGACTTTC.

This rearrangement joins TRBV9 to TRBJ2-5; 12 bases line up with TRBD1. The CDR3 spans 16 residues. V lost 0 bases, J lost 4 bases, and 4 bases stayed unmatched. CDR1 SGDLS and CDR2 YYNGEE come from the germline V gene. The CDR3 coding sequence is TGTGCCAGCAGCGTAGTGGGGACAGGGGGCGGAGAGACCCAGTACTTC. It specifies CASSVVGTGGGETQYF.

This sequence joins TRBV5-1 and TRBJ1-1; 10 nucleotides line up with TRBD1. Germline CDR1 and CDR2: SGHRS and YFSETQ. The ends lost 0 bases at V and 1 base at J; junction bases unmatched: 3. The CDR3 is 16 amino acids. CDR3 residues: CASSLDRDRGNTEAFF. Written as DNA, the CDR3 is TGCGCCAGCAGCTTGGACCGGGACAGGGGGAACACTGAAGCTTTCTTT.

The rearrangement links TRBV9 to TRBJ2-1; the D gene is possibly TRBD1 (6 bases). Trimming left V 5 bases short and J 0 bases short, with 12 bases between. CDR1 SGDLS and CDR2 YYNGEE come from the germline V gene. This CDR3 region has 15 residues. The DNA of the CDR3 is TGTGCCAGCAGGGCAGGGGAGAGCTCCTACAATGAGCAGTTCTTC. Translation: CASRAGESSYNEQFF.

The chain has TRBV5-4 and TRBJ2-1, with D hard to call. CDR1 SGHNT and CDR2 YYREEE come from the germline V gene (reference sequence). V was clipped by 0 bases and J by 4 bases, with 8 bases between them. The CDR3 is made up of 14 amino acids. The CDR3 bases are TGTGCCAGCAGCTTGGCCCAGCGATACAATGAGCAGTTCTTC. Translation gives CASSLAQRYNEQFF.

This clone has only a few counts. This chain connects TRBV15 to TRBJ2-1; 8 nucleotides match TRBD2. The germline CDR1 and CDR2 sequences are LNHNV and YYDKDF (reference sequence). With 0 bases clipped from V and 9 bases from J, the junction kept 10 bases outside the gene matches. The CDR3 spans 16 residues. CDR3 region: CATSREGGTRGVEQFF. For the CDR3, the DNA is TGTGCCACCAGCAGAGAAGGAGGGACTAGAGGGGTTGAGCAGTTCTTC.

The chain joins TRBV30 to TRBJ1-1; TRBD1 aligns across 8 bases. The CDR3 has 15 amino acids. V was clipped by 0 bases and J by 3 bases; unmatched bases: 6. The V gene's germline CDR1 is GTSNPN and CDR2 SVGIG (reference sequence). The CDR3 is CAWSVYPTGDTEAFF. Written as DNA, the CDR3 is TGTGCCTGGAGTGTATACCCGACAGGGGACACTGAAGCTTTCTTT.

The chain combines TRBV12-5 with TRBJ2-3; TRBD2 agrees at 10 bases. CDR1 and CDR2 from the germline V gene are LGHNT and FRNRAP. V was pared by 6 bases and J by 6 bases, with 6 bases of the junction left unmatched. The CDR3 contains 14 residues. CDR3 sequence (DNA): TGTGCTAGTGGCTCCGGGACTAGCGCCGATACGCAGTATTTT. Translating it yields CASGSGTSADTQYF.

This rearrangement joins TRBV19 to TRBJ2-1; D unresolved. Germline V CDR1 and CDR2: LNHDA, SQIVND (reference sequence). V was cut by 6 bases and J by 5 bases, with 20 bases left in between. The CDR3 spans 16 residues. The CDR3 spells CASRPLLAAANNEQFF. The CDR3 nucleotides are TGTGCCAGTAGGCCGCTCTTAGCCGCCGCAAACAATGAGCAGTTCTTC.

This rearrangement joins TRBV28 to TRBJ2-1, with TRBD2 identical over 12 bases. In germline, CDR1 is MDHEN, CDR2 SYDVKM. The J segment lost 7 bases and the V segment lost 7 bases, leaving 8 bases of the junction unmatched. The CDR3 is 15 amino acids. The CDR3: CASTPRLAGGNEQFF. The CDR3 DNA is TGTGCCAGCACCCCGCGGCTAGCGGGGGGGAATGAGCAGTTCTTC.

The rearrangement uses TRBV19 and TRBJ1-1; 8 nucleotides align to TRBD1. From germline, CDR1 is LNHDA and CDR2 SQIVND (reference sequence). Losses at the gene ends were 7 bases for V and 4 bases for J; bases not matched to a gene: 11. The CDR3 length is 15 residues. The CDR3 sequence is CASTPVAGGVTEAFF. The DNA of the CDR3 is TGTGCCAGTACCCCAGTGGCAGGGGGCGTCACTGAAGCTTTCTTT. The full variable domain, in which reference TRBV19 and TRBJ1-1 provide the parts outside the CDR3, is DGGITQSPKYLFRKEGQNVTLSCEQNLNHDAMYWYRQDPGQGLRLIYYSQIVNDFQKGDIAEGYSVSREKKESFPLTVTSAQKNPTAFYLCASTPVAGGVTEAFFGQGTRLTVV.

The chain joins TRBV14 to TRBJ2-1; 10 bases fit TRBD2. CDR3 length: 15 residues. The V gene's germline CDR1 is SGHDN and CDR2 FVKESK. J lost 14 bases, V lost 1 base, and 11 bases had no gene match. CDR3 amino acids: CASSQVGSSGRLKFF. CDR3 nucleotides: TGTGCCAGCAGCCAAGTAGGTAGTAGCGGGAGGTTGAAGTTCTTC.

The chain is built from TRBV5-6 and TRBJ1-2, with 7 bases fitting TRBD1. Germline CDR1 and CDR2: SGHDT and YYEEEE. The V and J ends lost 4 bases and 1 base, in that order; junction bases with no gene match: 7. This CDR3 is 15 amino acids long. CDR3 in DNA: TGTGCCAGCAGCGCAGGGACAGAACTTAACTATGGCTACACCTTC. It codes for CASSAGTELNYGYTF.

V and J are TRBV30 and TRBJ1-3; D gene unclear. This CDR3 has 15 amino acids. Trimming took 2 bases from V and 0 from J, leaving 11 bases between them. CDR1 GTSNPN and CDR2 SVGIG come from the germline V gene (reference sequence). The chain's CDR3 is CAWSSAGNSGNTIYF. CDR3 coding DNA: TGTGCCTGGAGTTCGGCAGGCAACTCTGGAAACACCATATATTTT. The variable domain in full, completed from reference TRBV30 and TRBJ1-3, reads SQTIHQWPATLVQPVGSPLSLECTVEGTSNPNLYWYRQAAGRGLQLLFYSVGIGQISSEVPQNLSASRPQDRQFILSSKKLLLSDSGFYLCAWSSAGNSGNTIYFGEGSWLTVV.

The chain joins TRBV5-4 to TRBJ2-1, with TRBD1 as a possible D gene (6 bases). The CDR3 totals 14 residues. The germline gives CDR1 SGHNT, CDR2 YYREEE (reference sequence). V lost 0 bases, J lost 9 bases, and 13 bases lay in between. Here the CDR3 DNA reads TGTGCCAGCAGCTTGGACAGGGTTTCGGGTGAGCAGTTCTTC. Translated: CASSLDRVSGEQFF.

V gene TRBV18 combines with J gene TRBJ1-3; TRBD1 aligns across 7 bases. The CDR3 runs to 16 residues. V shed 3 bases and J 0 bases; nucleotides not matched to a gene: 5. Germline V gene lookup returns CDR1 KGHSH and CDR2 LQKENI. The CDR3: CASSPAGQDSGNTIYF. CDR3 sequence (DNA): TGTGCCAGCTCACCGGCAGGACAGGACTCTGGAAACACCATATATTTT.

This rearrangement joins TRBV27 to TRBJ2-5; D unresolved. V lost 6 bases, J lost 1 base, and 9 bases lay in between. This CDR3 region has 13 residues. Germline assignment: CDR1 MNHEY and CDR2 SMNVEV (reference sequence). CDR3 loop: CASRSLLQETQYF. CDR3 nucleotides: TGTGCCAGCAGGAGTTTGCTCCAAGAGACCCAGTACTTC.

The chain recombines TRBV2 with TRBJ1-1; 7 bases align to TRBD1. Unmatched junction bases numbered 10, after V lost 6 bases and J lost 9 bases. The CDR3 contains 13 residues. The V gene's germline CDR1 is SNHLY and CDR2 FYNNEI. CDR3 in DNA: TGTGCCAGCAGAAATCGACAGGGCACCAAAGCTTTCTTT. Translating gives CASRNRQGTKAFF.

The rearrangement links TRBV5-1 to TRBJ2-7; the match to TRBD1 covers 8 bases. Germline CDR1 is SGHRS and CDR2 is YFSETQ. Trimming cost V 4 bases and J 5 bases; bases outside gene matches: 11. CDR3 length equals 15 residues. The CDR3 DNA sequence: TGCGCCAGCAGCCCGGGTGGACAGGGCGGGGACGAGCAGTACTTC. Its protein is CASSPGGQGGDEQYF.

Notes on this clone: Other nucleotide sequences from this sample produce the same CDR3. This chain joins TRBV7-8 and TRBJ1-1; no definite D call. Germline assignment: CDR1 SGHVS and CDR2 FQNEAQ. With 0 bases removed from V and 1 base from J, the gap between germline ends came to 9 bases. This CDR3 comprises 15 residues. DNA of the CDR3: TGTGCCAGCAGCTTAGCCGGTGGGAGGAACACTGAAGCTTTCTTT. Protein sequence: CASSLAGGRNTEAFF.

The chain is built from TRBV5-6 and TRBJ1-2; TRBD1 agrees at 12 bases. This CDR3 has 18 residues. The trim removed 5 bases at V and 5 bases at J, leaving 16 bases unmatched. CDR1 SGHDT and CDR2 YYEEEE come from the germline V gene. CDR3 DNA sequence: TGTGCCAGCAGTCAAGCCGGGACAGGGGGCCATTTGACTTATGGCTACACCTTC. As protein: CASSQAGTGGHLTYGYTF.

The V call is TRBV7-9, the J call TRBJ2-6, with 8 bases identical to TRBD1. CDR1 is SEHNR and CDR2 is FQNEAQ in the germline V gene (reference sequence). The length of the CDR3 is 17 residues. The junction had 6 bases not matched to a gene; V was cut back by 5 bases and J by 0 bases. The CDR3 is CASSPWTGFSGANVLTF. Here the CDR3 DNA reads TGTGCCAGCAGCCCTTGGACAGGGTTCTCTGGGGCCAACGTCCTGACTTTC.

This clone was observed a single time. This chain joins TRBV30 and TRBJ1-6, with 7 positions matching TRBD1. The CDR3 contains 16 residues. The germline V gene has CDR1 GTSNPN and CDR2 SVGIG (reference sequence). With V trimmed by 0 bases and J by 6 bases, 8 bases remained unmatched. The CDR3 sequence: CAWSVGDRVSNSPLHF. Written as DNA, the CDR3 is TGTGCCTGGAGTGTGGGGGACAGAGTCTCTAATTCACCCCTCCACTTT. Full variable domain (rest looked up from reference TRBV30 and TRBJ1-6): SQTIHQWPATLVQPVGSPLSLECTVEGTSNPNLYWYRQAAGRGLQLLFYSVGIGQISSEVPQNLSASRPQDRQFILSSKKLLLSDSGFYLCAWSVGDRVSNSPLHFGNGTRLTVT.

V usage is TRBV5-1 and J usage is TRBJ1-1; no firm D call. Germline V gives CDR1 SGHRS, CDR2 YFSETQ. This CDR3 has 15 residues. V gave up 4 bases and J gave up 4 bases, with 17 bases separating them. DNA of the CDR3: TGCGCCAGCAGCCCGGACTCCGTGCTGGGCACTGAAGCTTTCTTT. As protein: CASSPDSVLGTEAFF.

The DNA for the CDR3 is TGTGCCAGCAGCTCTAGAGCCGGGGTCACGGAAAAGAACACTGAAGCTTTCTTT. Encoded protein: CASSSRAGVTEKNTEAFF. The chain employs TRBV5-5 and TRBJ1-1; no firm D call. This CDR3 is 18 amino acids long. V shed 3 bases and J shed 1 base, with 22 bases lying between them. Germline V lookup: CDR1 SGHKS, CDR2 YYEKEE (reference sequence).

The chain is built from TRBV5-5 and TRBJ1-1; possibly TRBD1 for D (5 bases). The germline V and J ends were trimmed by 1 base and 4 bases, with 29 bases remaining between them. CDR3 length: 20 amino acids. In germline, CDR1 is SGHKS, CDR2 YYEKEE (reference sequence). The CDR3 coding sequence is TGTGCCAGCAGCTTGAATTGGTCGCAGGGTTGGGGAAAAACTGGCACTGAAGCTTTCTTT. This codes for CASSLNWSQGWGKTGTEAFF.

The rearrangement links TRBV28 to TRBJ1-2; 7 bases line up with TRBD1. Per germline, CDR1 MDHEN and CDR2 SYDVKM. The CDR3 extends over 16 amino acids. Trimming took 3 bases from V and 1 from J; bases not matched to a gene: 8. The CDR3 sequence is CASSFDRVIVNYGYTF. CDR3 DNA: TGTGCCAGCAGTTTTGACAGGGTAATCGTTAACTATGGCTACACCTTC.

V is TRBV7-9 and J is TRBJ1-4, with no clear D. V gave up 4 bases and J gave up 7 bases, with 16 bases separating them. The CDR3 has 15 amino acids. Germline V gives CDR1 SEHNR, CDR2 FQNEAQ (reference sequence). CDR3 nucleotides: TGTGCCAGCAGCTCTCTGGACTCACGGGGTGAAAAACTGTTTTTT. It yields the protein CASSSLDSRGEKLFF.

This clone came up once. The chain carries TRBV19 and TRBJ1-5; TRBD1 matches 9 bases. The CDR3 consists of 15 residues. Germline lookup yields CDR1 LNHDA and CDR2 SQIVND (reference sequence). V shed 5 bases, J shed 9 bases, and the junction held 11 bases outside the gene matches. The CDR3 reads CASSGGTGSVGPQHF. CDR3 in DNA: TGTGCCAGTAGTGGAGGGACAGGGTCAGTGGGGCCCCAGCATTTT.

The genes are TRBV27 and TRBJ2-2; D is possibly TRBD2 (6 bases). Looked up from germline, CDR1 is MNHEY and CDR2 is SMNVEV (reference sequence). Trimming shortened V by 5 bases and J by 4 bases, and 14 bases separated the two germline ends. This CDR3 region has 15 residues. CDR3 protein: CASSPRLVTTGELFF. In DNA form, the CDR3 reads TGTGCCAGCAGTCCTAGACTAGTAACCACCGGGGAGCTGTTTTTT.

The V gene is TRBV7-9, the J gene TRBJ2-5, with 7 bases matching TRBD1. Germline V lookup: CDR1 SEHNR, CDR2 FQNEAQ (reference sequence). The CDR3 has 14 residues. Trimming at V came to 5 bases and at J to 3 bases, leaving 6 bases not matched to a gene. The CDR3 DNA reads as TGTGCCAGCAGCCCGTGGACAGGCGAAGAGACCCAGTACTTC. This gives the protein CASSPWTGEETQYF.